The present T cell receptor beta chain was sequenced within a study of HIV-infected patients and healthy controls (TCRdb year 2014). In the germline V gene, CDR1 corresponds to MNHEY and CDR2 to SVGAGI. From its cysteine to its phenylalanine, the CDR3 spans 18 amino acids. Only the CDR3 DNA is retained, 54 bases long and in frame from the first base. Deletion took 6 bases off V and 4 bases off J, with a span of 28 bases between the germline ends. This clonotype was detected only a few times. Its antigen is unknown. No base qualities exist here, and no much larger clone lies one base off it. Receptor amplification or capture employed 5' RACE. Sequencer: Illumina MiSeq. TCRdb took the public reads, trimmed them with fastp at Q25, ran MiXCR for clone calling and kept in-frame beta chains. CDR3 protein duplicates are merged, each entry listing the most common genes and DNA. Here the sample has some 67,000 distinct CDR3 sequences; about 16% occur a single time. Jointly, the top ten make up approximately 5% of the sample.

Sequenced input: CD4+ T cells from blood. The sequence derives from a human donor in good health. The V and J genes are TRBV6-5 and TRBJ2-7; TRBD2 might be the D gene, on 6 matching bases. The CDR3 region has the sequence CASSRVDSSAPGEYEQYF. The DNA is TGTGCCAGCAGCCGTGTCGACTCAAGTGCCCCGGGAGAGTACGAGCAGTACTTC.